The 26 T cell receptor beta chains below were found in one sample sequenced in a study of CD8+ T cells in alopecia areata (dated by TCRdb to between 2017 and 2018). Interpreted using the paper, the time point label stands for: baseline before oral tofacitinib. The library relied on the immunoSEQ multiplex PCR assay. To provide template for TCR sequencing, every sample had RNA extracted and reverse transcribed into cDNA. TCRdb's version of the immuneACCESS table is confined to in-frame rearrangements and falls short of the full clone set. An unresolved V gene accounts for under half of the shortfall where checked; the remainder is of unknown origin. This sample has over 150,000 clones in its table, and roughly 60% of those were observed once. The leading ten clones occupy about 1.5% of the sample. The sequencing here drew on CD4+ T cells sorted from blood, taken at week 0. These receptors all come from a human donor with alopecia areata.

This chain uses TRBV6-1 with TRBJ2-1; the match to TRBD2 covers 11 bases. The CDR3 spans 12 residues. Germline V gene lookup returns CDR1 MNHNS and CDR2 SASEGT. The V and J ends lost 9 bases and 9 bases, in that order; junction bases with no gene match: 4. The CDR3 reads CASSGGVGEQFF. The CDR3 DNA sequence: TGTGCCAGTAGCGGGGGGGTTGGTGAGCAGTTCTTC.

The chain joins TRBV11-2 to TRBJ2-7; TRBD2 matches 11 bases. The V gene's germline CDR1 is SGHAT and CDR2 FQNNGV. J was trimmed by 4 bases and V by 4 bases; bases with no gene match: 12. The CDR3 is 17 residues long. The CDR3 is CASSSGLADFDNYEQYF. DNA of the CDR3: TGTGCCAGCAGCTCGGGACTAGCGGACTTCGATAATTACGAGCAGTACTTC.

The chain combines TRBV5-1 with TRBJ2-7; 9 bases fit TRBD2. J lost 3 bases, V lost 5 bases, and 9 bases had no gene match. The CDR3 sequence is 15 residues long. Germline V gene lookup returns CDR1 SGHRS and CDR2 YFSETQ. For the CDR3, the DNA is TGCGCCAGCAGTCTTAGCGGGGGACCAAACTACGAGCAGTACTTC. Translated: CASSLSGGPNYEQYF.

J is TRBJ2-7 and V is TRBV5-4; D gene ambiguous. The germline V gene encodes CDR1 SGHNT and CDR2 YYREEE (reference sequence). The CDR3 totals 13 residues. Between the trimmed V and J ends, which lost 4 bases and 0 bases, there was a span of 8 bases. In DNA, the CDR3 is TGTGCCAGCAGCCCGCCGGGCTCCTACGAGCAGTACTTC. Translated: CASSPPGSYEQYF.

The chain joins TRBV2 to TRBJ2-3; D could derive from TRBD1 or TRBD2 (6 bases each). V was shortened by 6 bases and J by 0 bases, with 16 bases between the two germline ends. The CDR3 sequence is 16 residues long. Germline V gene lookup returns CDR1 SNHLY and CDR2 FYNNEI. The CDR3 DNA reads as TGTGCCAGCAGGGTAGGGGGGTGGACAAGCACAGATACGCAGTATTTT. Encoded protein: CASRVGGWTSTDTQYF. Full variable domain (remainder filled in from reference TRBV2 and TRBJ2-3): EPEVTQTPSHQVTQMGQEVILRCVPISNHLYFYWYRQILGQKVEFLVSFYNNEISEKSEIFDDQFSVERPDGSNFTLKIRSTKLEDSAMYFCASRVGGWTSTDTQYFGPGTRLTVL.

The chain combines TRBV29-1 with TRBJ2-7; D is perhaps TRBD2 (6 bases). This CDR3 is 15 amino acids long. CDR1 SQVTM and CDR2 ANQGSEA come from the germline V gene. Trimming pared 3 bases from V and 2 bases from J, leaving 17 bases between. The CDR3 sequence: CSVDLGTADPYEQYF. The CDR3 DNA reads TGCAGCGTTGACCTTGGGACTGCCGATCCCTACGAGCAGTACTTC.

The genes are TRBV9 and TRBJ2-5; perhaps D is TRBD1 or TRBD2 (6 bases each). V was pared by 1 base and J by 4 bases, with 14 bases between. This CDR3 contains 15 residues. CDR1 and CDR2 from the germline V gene are SGDLS and YYNGEE. The CDR3 spells CASSVRAGGRETQYF. Written as DNA, the CDR3 is TGTGCCAGCAGCGTAAGGGCCGGGGGCAGAGAGACCCAGTACTTC.

This clone has a handful of counts. V usage is TRBV5-4 and J usage is TRBJ2-1, with TRBD2 identical over 15 bases. The CDR3 consists of 14 residues. The V gene's germline CDR1 is SGHNT and CDR2 YYREEE (reference sequence). V dropped 4 bases and J dropped 14; count of bases not matched to a gene: 7. The CDR3 loop is CASSAPGTSGGKFF. As DNA, the CDR3 is TGTGCCAGCAGCGCCCCAGGGACTAGCGGGGGGAAGTTCTTC.

This clone came up a few times. This chain joins TRBV29-1 and TRBJ2-7, with TRBD1 identical over 12 bases. Germline V gene data show CDR1 as SQVTM and CDR2 as ANQGSEA. Trimming at V came to 6 bases and at J to 5 bases, leaving 5 bases not matched to a gene. The length of the CDR3 is 13 residues. CDR3 protein: CSVTGTGGHEQYF. The CDR3 nucleotides read TGCAGCGTAACCGGGACAGGGGGCCACGAGCAGTACTTC.

The V gene is TRBV5-1, the J gene TRBJ1-1; D gene uncertain. The CDR3 sequence is 13 residues long. CDR1 is SGHRS and CDR2 is YFSETQ in the germline V gene. Trimming removed 2 bases at V and 0 bases at J, with 5 bases between. The CDR3 nucleotides read TGCGCCAGCAGCTTAGAGATGAACACTGAAGCTTTCTTT. Its protein product is CASSLEMNTEAFF.

The V gene is TRBV29-1, the J gene TRBJ1-2; the match to TRBD1 covers 7 bases. Germline lookup yields CDR1 SQVTM and CDR2 ANQGSEA. J lost 6 bases, V lost 7 bases, and 11 bases had no gene match. This CDR3 is 13 amino acids long. CDR3 sequence: CSARDRASNGYTF. In DNA form, the CDR3 reads TGCAGCGCCCGGGACAGAGCTTCGAATGGCTACACCTTC.

This clone was counted at least ten times. The chain joins TRBV15 to TRBJ2-6; possibly TRBD1 for D (5 bases). V was clipped by 9 bases and J by 2 bases, with 17 bases between them. In germline, CDR1 is LNHNV, CDR2 YYDKDF (reference sequence). The CDR3 runs to 16 residues. CDR3 residues: CATGHGAHAGANVLTF. The CDR3, as DNA: TGTGCCACGGGTCATGGGGCGCACGCTGGGGCCAACGTCCTGACTTTC.

This sequence joins TRBV29-1 and TRBJ1-5, with 9 bases identical to TRBD1. Germline-derived CDR1 and CDR2 are SQVTM and ANQGSEA. Unmatched junction bases numbered 1, after V lost 4 bases and J lost 3 bases. This CDR3 is built from 13 residues. CDR3 sequence (DNA): TGCAGCGTTGGGGACAGGGACAATCAGCCCCAGCATTTT. This codes for CSVGDRDNQPQHF.

This clone turned up a few times. The CDR3 DNA sequence: TGCGCCAGCAGCTCGTCGCCGGGCAGGGAAGGCTATGGCTACACCTTC. Translated, it gives CASSSSPGREGYGYTF. The chain has TRBV5-1 and TRBJ1-2; D may be TRBD1 (5 bases). The CDR3 sequence is 16 residues long. The V end was cut by 3 bases, the J end by 4 bases, with 19 bases between. The germline gives CDR1 SGHRS, CDR2 YFSETQ.

This clone appeared a few times. The chain's CDR3 is CAWTVRRARSYNEQFF. Written as DNA, the CDR3 is TGTGCCTGGACCGTACGGCGGGCCCGCTCCTACAATGAGCAGTTCTTC. The chain uses TRBV30 and TRBJ2-1; tentatively, D is TRBD2 (5 bases). The CDR3 has 16 amino acids. The germline V and J ends were trimmed by 4 bases and 0 bases, with 16 bases remaining between them. Germline CDR1 and CDR2: GTSNPN and SVGIG (reference sequence).

The gene calls are TRBV15 and TRBJ2-1; TRBD2 matches 7 bases. Germline lookup yields CDR1 LNHNV and CDR2 YYDKDF (reference sequence). Germline trimming cut 2 bases from V and 8 bases from J; bases unmatched to any gene: 6. There are 14 residues in the CDR3. The CDR3 DNA is TGTGCCACCAGCAGAAAGACTAGCCGGGATGAGCAGTTCTTC. Protein: CATSRKTSRDEQFF.

The chain is built from TRBV9 and TRBJ1-1, with D possibly being TRBD1 (5 bases). The V and J ends lost 4 bases and 1 base respectively, with 17 bases between them. From germline, CDR1 is SGDLS and CDR2 YYNGEE. The CDR3 is 16 residues long. CDR3 region: CASSPQVGHQNTEAFF. The DNA of the CDR3 is TGTGCCAGCAGCCCTCAGGTTGGACACCAGAACACTGAAGCTTTCTTT.

The V and J genes are TRBV5-1 and TRBJ2-4; the D gene could be TRBD1 or TRBD2 (5 bases each). Germline CDR1 is SGHRS and CDR2 is YFSETQ. This CDR3 region has 14 residues. Between the trimmed V and J ends, which lost 2 bases and 8 bases, there was a span of 14 bases. The CDR3 DNA sequence: TGCGCCAGCAGCTTCGGGACCGGTGGGGACATTCAGTACTTC. Translating it yields CASSFGTGGDIQYF. The variable domain in full, with the rest retrieved from reference TRBV5-1 and TRBJ2-4, is KAGVTQTPRYLIKTRGQQVTLSCSPISGHRSVSWYQQTPGQGLQFLFEYFSETQRNKGNFPGRFSGRQFSNSRSEMNVSTLELGDSALYLCASSFGTGGDIQYFGAGTRLSVL.

A few counts support this clone. Other DNA sequences in this specimen translate into the identical CDR3. The rearrangement joins TRBV4-3 to TRBJ1-1; no clear D. CDR1 and CDR2 (germline): LGHNA, YSLEER. This CDR3 contains 13 residues. Trimming removed 0 bases from V and 1 base from J, with 3 bases in between. The CDR3 region has the DNA TGCGCCAGCAGCCAAGAGACGAACACTGAAGCTTTCTTT. Its protein product is CASSQETNTEAFF.

The chain links TRBV30 to TRBJ2-1; 7 positions agree with TRBD1. The ends lost 1 base at V and 7 bases at J; junction bases unmatched: 4. From germline, CDR1 is GTSNPN and CDR2 SVGIG (reference sequence). There are 13 residues in the CDR3. The CDR3 here is CAWSGQGGNEQFF. As DNA, the CDR3 is TGTGCCTGGAGTGGACAGGGTGGGAATGAGCAGTTCTTC. Based on the CDR3 plus reference TRBV30 and TRBJ2-1, the full variable domain is SQTIHQWPATLVQPVGSPLSLECTVEGTSNPNLYWYRQAAGRGLQLLFYSVGIGQISSEVPQNLSASRPQDRQFILSSKKLLLSDSGFYLCAWSGQGGNEQFFGPGTRLTVL.

The chain employs TRBV10-3 and TRBJ2-3, with D tentatively TRBD2 (7 bases). The CDR3 contains 15 residues. Germline CDR1 and CDR2: ENHRY and SYGVKD. V gave up 0 bases and J gave up 2 bases, with 9 bases separating them. CDR3 DNA: TGTGCCATCAGTGAGTCTGCGGGGGCCACAGATACGCAGTATTTT. It yields the protein CAISESAGATDTQYF.

This clone was observed once. The chain employs TRBV29-1 and TRBJ1-4; 8 bases are shared with TRBD1. The CDR3 totals 12 residues. The ends lost 6 bases at V and 14 bases at J; junction bases unmatched: 11. Germline-derived CDR1 and CDR2 are SQVTM and ANQGSEA. The CDR3, as DNA: TGCAGCGTGACAGGGGTTGAAAATGGGCTGTTTTTT. Amino acid sequence: CSVTGVENGLFF.

The chain has TRBV6-5 and TRBJ2-3; the match to TRBD2 covers 7 bases. The germline CDR1 and CDR2 sequences are MNHEY and SVGAGI. CDR3 length equals 15 residues. Unmatched junction bases numbered 10, after V lost 6 bases and J lost 4 bases. The DNA for the CDR3 is TGTGCCAGCAGACAAGCGGGGACCCGTGCAGATACGCAGTATTTT. Amino acid sequence: CASRQAGTRADTQYF.

The chain carries TRBV7-2 and TRBJ2-5, with TRBD1 identical over 8 bases. Germline lookup yields CDR1 SGHTA and CDR2 FQGNSA. This CDR3 has 14 amino acids. The ends lost 5 bases at V and 5 bases at J; junction bases unmatched: 7. CDR3 residues: CASSRRGPGETQYF. In DNA, the CDR3 is TGTGCCAGCAGCCGCAGGGGGCCGGGGGAGACCCAGTACTTC.

This rearrangement joins TRBV9 to TRBJ1-2; possible D gene TRBD1, 6 bases. Trimming removed 3 bases at V and 8 bases at J, with 11 bases between. This CDR3 spans 12 amino acids. The V gene's germline CDR1 is SGDLS and CDR2 YYNGEE. The chain's CDR3 is CASSGTVGGYTF. The CDR3 bases are TGTGCCAGCAGCGGGACAGTAGGAGGCTACACCTTC.

The rearrangement joins TRBV30 to TRBJ1-6; maybe TRBD1 (6 bases). The CDR3 is 15 amino acids. Germline V gene data show CDR1 as GTSNPN and CDR2 as SVGIG (reference sequence). The germline V and J ends were trimmed by 3 bases and 7 bases, with 16 bases remaining between them. The CDR3 DNA reads as TGTGCCTGGAGGGCAGGGGACGCCCTCAATTCACCCCTCCACTTT. This encodes CAWRAGDALNSPLHF.